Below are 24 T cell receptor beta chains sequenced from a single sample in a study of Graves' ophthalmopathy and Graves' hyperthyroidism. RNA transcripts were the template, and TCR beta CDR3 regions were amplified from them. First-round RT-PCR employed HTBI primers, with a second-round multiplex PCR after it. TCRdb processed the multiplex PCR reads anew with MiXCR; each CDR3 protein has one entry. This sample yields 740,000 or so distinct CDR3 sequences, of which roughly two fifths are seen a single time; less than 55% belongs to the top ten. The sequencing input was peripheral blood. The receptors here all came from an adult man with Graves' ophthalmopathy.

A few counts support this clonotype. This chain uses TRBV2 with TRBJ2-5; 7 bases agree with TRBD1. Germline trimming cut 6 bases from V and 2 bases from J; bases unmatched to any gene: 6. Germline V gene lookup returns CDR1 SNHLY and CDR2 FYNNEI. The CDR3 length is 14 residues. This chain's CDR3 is CASSKGTEQETQYF. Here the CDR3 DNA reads TGTGCCAGCAGCAAAGGGACAGAGCAAGAGACCCAGTACTTC.

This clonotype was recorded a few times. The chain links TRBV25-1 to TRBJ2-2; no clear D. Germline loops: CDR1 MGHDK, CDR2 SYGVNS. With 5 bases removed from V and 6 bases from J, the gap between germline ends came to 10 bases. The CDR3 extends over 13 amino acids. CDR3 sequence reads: CASSFKGAGELFF. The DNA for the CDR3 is TGTGCCAGCAGTTTCAAGGGCGCCGGGGAGCTGTTTTTT.

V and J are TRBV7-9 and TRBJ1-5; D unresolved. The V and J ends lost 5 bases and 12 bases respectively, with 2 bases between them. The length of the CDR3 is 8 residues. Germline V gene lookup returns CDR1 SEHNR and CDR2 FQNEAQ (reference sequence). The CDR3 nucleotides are TGTGCCAGCAGCCACCAGCATTTT. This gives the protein CASSHQHF.

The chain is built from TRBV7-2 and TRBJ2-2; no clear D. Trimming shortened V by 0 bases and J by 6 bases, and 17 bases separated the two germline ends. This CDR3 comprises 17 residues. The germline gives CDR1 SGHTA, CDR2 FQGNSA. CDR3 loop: CASSLALGVRYSGELFF. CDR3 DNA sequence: TGTGCCAGCAGCTTAGCGCTGGGCGTGAGGTACTCCGGGGAGCTGTTTTTT. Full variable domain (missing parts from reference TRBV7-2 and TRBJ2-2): GAGVSQSPSNKVTEKGKDVELRCDPISGHTALYWYRQSLGQGLEFLIYFQGNSAPDKSGLPSDRFSAERTGGSVSTLTIQRTQQEDSAVYLCASSLALGVRYSGELFFGEGSRLTVL.

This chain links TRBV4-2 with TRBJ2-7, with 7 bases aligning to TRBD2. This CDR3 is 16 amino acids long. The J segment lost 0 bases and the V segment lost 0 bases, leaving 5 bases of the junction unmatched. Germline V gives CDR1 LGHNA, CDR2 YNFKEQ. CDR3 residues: CASSQEACGSSYEQYF. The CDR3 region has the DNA TGTGCCAGCAGCCAAGAGGCTTGCGGGAGCTCCTACGAGCAGTACTTC.

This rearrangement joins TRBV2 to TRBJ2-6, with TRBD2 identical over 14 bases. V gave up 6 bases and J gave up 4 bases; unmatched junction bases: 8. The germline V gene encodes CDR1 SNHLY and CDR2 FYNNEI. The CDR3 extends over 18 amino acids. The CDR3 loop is CASSVTSGGATGANVLTF. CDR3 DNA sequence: TGTGCCAGCAGCGTGACTAGCGGGGGGGCAACCGGGGCCAACGTCCTGACTTTC.

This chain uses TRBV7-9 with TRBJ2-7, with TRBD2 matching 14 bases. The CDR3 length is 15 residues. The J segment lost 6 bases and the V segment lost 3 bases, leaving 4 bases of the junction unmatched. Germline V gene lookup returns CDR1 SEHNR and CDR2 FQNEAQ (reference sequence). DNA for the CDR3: TGTGCCAGCAGCTTCGGACTAGCGGGAGGACGCGAGCAGTACTTC. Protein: CASSFGLAGGREQYF.

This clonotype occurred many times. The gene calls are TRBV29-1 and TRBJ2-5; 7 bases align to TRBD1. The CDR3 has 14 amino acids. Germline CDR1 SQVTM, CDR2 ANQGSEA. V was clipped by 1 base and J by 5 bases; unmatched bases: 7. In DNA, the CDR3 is TGCAGCGTTGAAGGCAGGTCACAGGGGGAGACCCAGTACTTC. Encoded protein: CSVEGRSQGETQYF. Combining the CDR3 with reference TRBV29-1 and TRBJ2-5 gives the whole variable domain SAVISQKPSRDICQRGTSLTIQCQVDSQVTMMFWYRQQPGQSLTLIATANQGSEATYESGFVIDKFPISRPNLTFSTLTVSNMSPEDSSIYLCSVEGRSQGETQYFGPGTRLLVL.

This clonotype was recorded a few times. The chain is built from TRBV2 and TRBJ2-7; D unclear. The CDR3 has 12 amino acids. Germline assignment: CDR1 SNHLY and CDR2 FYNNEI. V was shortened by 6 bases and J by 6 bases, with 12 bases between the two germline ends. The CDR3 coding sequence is TGTGCCAGCAGCCAGGTCGGCGGCGAGCAGTACTTC. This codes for CASSQVGGEQYF.

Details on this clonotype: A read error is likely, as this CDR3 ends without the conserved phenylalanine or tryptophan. The CDR3 is CASNPRPYTGELFS. CDR3 DNA sequence: TGTGCCAGCAACCCTAGGCCTTACACCGGGGAGCTGTTTTCT. The chain couples TRBV25-1 to TRBJ2-2; no reliable D call. The CDR3 sequence is 14 residues long. Germline values: CDR1 MGHDK, CDR2 SYGVNS. The V and J ends lost 7 bases and 3 bases respectively, with 12 bases between them.

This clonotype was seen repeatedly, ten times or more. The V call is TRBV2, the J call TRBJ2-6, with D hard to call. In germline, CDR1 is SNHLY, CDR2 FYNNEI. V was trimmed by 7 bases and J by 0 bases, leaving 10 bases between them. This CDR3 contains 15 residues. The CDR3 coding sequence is TGTGCCAGCAAGGACGGGTTCTCTGGGGCCAACGTCCTGACTTTC. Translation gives CASKDGFSGANVLTF.

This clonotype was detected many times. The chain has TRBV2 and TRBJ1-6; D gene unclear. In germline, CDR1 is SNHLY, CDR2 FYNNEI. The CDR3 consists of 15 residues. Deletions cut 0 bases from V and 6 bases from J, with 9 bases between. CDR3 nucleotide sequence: TGTGCCAGCAGTGAAGCGTATGGCTCTAATTCACCCCTCCACTTT. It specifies CASSEAYGSNSPLHF.

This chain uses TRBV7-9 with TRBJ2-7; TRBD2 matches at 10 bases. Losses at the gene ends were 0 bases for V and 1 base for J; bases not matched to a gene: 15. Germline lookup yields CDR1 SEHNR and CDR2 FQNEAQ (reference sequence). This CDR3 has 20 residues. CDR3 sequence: CASSLASGLAAINKSYEQYF. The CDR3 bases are TGTGCCAGCAGCTTAGCCTCAGGACTAGCGGCCATAAACAAGTCCTACGAGCAGTACTTC.

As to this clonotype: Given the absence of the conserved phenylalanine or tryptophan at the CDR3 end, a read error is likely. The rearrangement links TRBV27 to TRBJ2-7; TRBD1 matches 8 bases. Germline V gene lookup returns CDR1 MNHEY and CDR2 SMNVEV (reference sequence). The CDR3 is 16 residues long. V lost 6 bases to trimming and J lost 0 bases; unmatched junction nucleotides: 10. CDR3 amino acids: CASRPTGTGFSYEQYC. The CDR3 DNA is TGTGCCAGCAGGCCTACCGGGACAGGATTCTCCTACGAGCAGTACTGC.

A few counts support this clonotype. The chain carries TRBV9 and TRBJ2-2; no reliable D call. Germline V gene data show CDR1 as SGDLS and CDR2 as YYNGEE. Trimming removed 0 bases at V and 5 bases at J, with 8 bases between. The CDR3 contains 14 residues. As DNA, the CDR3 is TGTGCCAGCAGCGTAGATGGTGGAACCGGGGAGCTGTTTTTT. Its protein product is CASSVDGGTGELFF.

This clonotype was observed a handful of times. As DNA, the CDR3 is TGCAGTGCGCGGACTAGCGGATCGTTGGAGACCCAGTACTTC. Translated: CSARTSGSLETQYF. This chain connects TRBV20-1 to TRBJ2-5; 10 positions agree with TRBD2. J was trimmed by 5 bases and V by 6 bases; bases with no gene match: 9. The CDR3 contains 14 residues. Germline V lookup: CDR1 DFQATT, CDR2 SNEGSKA (reference sequence).

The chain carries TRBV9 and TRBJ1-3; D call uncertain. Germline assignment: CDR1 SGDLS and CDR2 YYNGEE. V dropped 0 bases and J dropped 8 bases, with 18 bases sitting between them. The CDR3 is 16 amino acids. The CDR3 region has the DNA TGTGCCAGCAGCGTAGATACGGATGGCTATGGCTACACCATATATTTT. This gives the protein CASSVDTDGYGYTIYF.

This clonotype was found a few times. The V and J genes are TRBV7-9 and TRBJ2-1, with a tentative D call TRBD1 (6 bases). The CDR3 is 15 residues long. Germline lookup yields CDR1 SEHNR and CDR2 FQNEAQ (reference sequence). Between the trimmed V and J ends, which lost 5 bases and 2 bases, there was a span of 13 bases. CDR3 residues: CASSQGPMTYNEQFF. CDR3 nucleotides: TGTGCCAGCAGCCAGGGGCCTATGACCTACAATGAGCAGTTCTTC. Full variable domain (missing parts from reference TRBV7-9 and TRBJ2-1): DTGVSQNPRHKITKRGQNVTFRCDPISEHNRLYWYRQTLGQGPEFLTYFQNEAQLEKSRLLSDRFSAERPKGSFSTLEIQRTEQGDSAMYLCASSQGPMTYNEQFFGPGTRLTVL.

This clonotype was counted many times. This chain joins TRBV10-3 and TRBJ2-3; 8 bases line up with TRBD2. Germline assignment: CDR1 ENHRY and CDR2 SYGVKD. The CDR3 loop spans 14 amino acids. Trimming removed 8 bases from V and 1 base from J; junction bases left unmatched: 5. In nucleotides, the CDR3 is TGTGCCATCCTCGGGGGGGGAGGCACAGATACGCAGTATTTT. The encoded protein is CAILGGGGTDTQYF.

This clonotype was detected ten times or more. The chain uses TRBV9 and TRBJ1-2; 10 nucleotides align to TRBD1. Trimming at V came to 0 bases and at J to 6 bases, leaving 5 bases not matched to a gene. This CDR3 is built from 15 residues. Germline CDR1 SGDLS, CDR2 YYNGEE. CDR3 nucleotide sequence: TGTGCCAGCAGCGTAGTGGAGGGGACAGGGGATGGCTACACCTTC. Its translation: CASSVVEGTGDGYTF.

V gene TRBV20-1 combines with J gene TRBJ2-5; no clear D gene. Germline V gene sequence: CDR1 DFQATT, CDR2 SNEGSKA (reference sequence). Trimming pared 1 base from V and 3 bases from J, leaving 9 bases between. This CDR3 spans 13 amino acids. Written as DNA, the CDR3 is TGCAGTGCTAGAGGTCCAGGAGAAGAGACCCAGTACTTC. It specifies CSARGPGEETQYF.

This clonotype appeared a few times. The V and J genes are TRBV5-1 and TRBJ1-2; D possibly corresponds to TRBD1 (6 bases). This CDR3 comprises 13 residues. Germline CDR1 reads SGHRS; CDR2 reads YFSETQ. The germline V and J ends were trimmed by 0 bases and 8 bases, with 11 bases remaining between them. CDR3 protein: CASSLAGELGYTF. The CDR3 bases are TGCGCCAGCAGCTTGGCAGGGGAACTGGGCTACACCTTC.

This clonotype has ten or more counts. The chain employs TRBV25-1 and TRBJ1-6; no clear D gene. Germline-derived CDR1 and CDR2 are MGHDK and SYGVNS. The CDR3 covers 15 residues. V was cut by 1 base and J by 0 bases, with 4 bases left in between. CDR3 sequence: CASSESGSYNSPLHF. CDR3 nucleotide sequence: TGTGCCAGCAGTGAATCTGGCTCCTATAATTCACCCCTCCACTTT.

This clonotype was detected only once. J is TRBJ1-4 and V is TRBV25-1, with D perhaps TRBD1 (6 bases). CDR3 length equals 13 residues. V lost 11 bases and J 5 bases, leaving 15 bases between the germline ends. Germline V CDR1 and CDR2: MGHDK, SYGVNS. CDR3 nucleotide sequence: TGTGCCTGGAGTGGACAGCCCAATGAAAAACTGTTTTTT. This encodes CAWSGQPNEKLFF.